This T cell receptor beta chain was documented in a study of T cell repertoires in cytomegalovirus infection. As for the study in general: Based on public TCR beta signatures, there were indications of CMV infection and of a matching HLA type.

MiXCR, applied by TCRdb to the reads, yields one record per CDR3 protein. The top ten hold more than 10% of the sample, which has just over 300,000 distinct CDR3 sequences, roughly 16% seen once. V lost 5 bases and J lost 3; bases outside the gene matches: 7. Germline V gene data show CDR1 as SEHNR and CDR2 as FQNEAQ (reference sequence). This CDR3 is 15 amino acids long. Study-wide findings and caveats: Individuals carrying CMV plus the relevant HLA were identified by cumulative frequency of public TCR beta families.

This clonotype was counted ten times or more. The antigen remains undetermined. The TCR comes from a human donor in good health (CMV status not recorded). Some clones in this sample may be carry-over from other donors' samples. The sample consisted of PBMCs. This chain joins TRBV7-9 and TRBJ1-2, with 9 bases lining up with TRBD1. The CDR3 region is CASSLGQGTYYGYTF. Written as DNA, the CDR3 is TGTGCCAGCAGCCTGGGACAGGGAACCTACTATGGCTACACCTTC.